A single T cell receptor beta chain is shown here with its context. The assay was immunoSEQ multiplex PCR, and TCRdb's table has in-frame clones only and misses some. The data hold 130,000 to 150,000 clones, with around four fifths observed a single time. The sample comes from a study of blood T cell repertoires in COVID-19. The CDR3 runs to 13 residues. Germline-derived CDR1 and CDR2 are SGHTA and FQGNSA. Trimming shortened V by 4 bases and J by 6 bases, and 9 bases separated the two germline ends. The receptor comes from a human donor in a cohort sampled during active COVID-19. Sequenced sample: peripheral blood. The rearrangement uses TRBV7-2 and TRBJ2-2, with D unresolved. This CDR3 reads CASSSQWPGELFF. The CDR3 DNA reads TGTGCCAGCAGCTCACAGTGGCCCGGGGAGCTGTTTTTT. The whole variable domain, filled in from reference TRBV7-2 and TRBJ2-2, reads GAGVSQSPSNKVTEKGKDVELRCDPISGHTALYWYRQSLGQGLEFLIYFQGNSAPDKSGLPSDRFSAERTGGSVSTLTIQRTQQEDSAVYLCASSSQWPGELFFGEGSRLTVL.